This record concerns one T cell receptor (beta chain) sequence. This sample stems from a study of cytomegalovirus exposure and HLA in healthy donors. V trimming: 7 bases; J trimming: 6 bases; junction bases outside the gene matches: 12. CDR3 size: 14 residues. CDR1 and CDR2 from the germline V gene are SGHRS and YFSETQ. The PCR made use of 60 Vbeta and 13 Jbeta primers. The method was immunoSEQ multiplex PCR; TCRdb's version includes in-frame clones alone and lacks a portion of them. Of roughly 140,000 clones listed, around a tenth are singletons. The source material was PBMCs. This clonotype was sampled from a male donor in good health and CMV-seronegative. The chain has TRBV5-1 and TRBJ2-7, with 8 nucleotides matching TRBD2. Here the CDR3 reads CASRASGSLGEQYF. The DNA for the CDR3 is TGCGCCAGCCGAGCGAGCGGGAGTTTGGGCGAGCAGTACTTC.